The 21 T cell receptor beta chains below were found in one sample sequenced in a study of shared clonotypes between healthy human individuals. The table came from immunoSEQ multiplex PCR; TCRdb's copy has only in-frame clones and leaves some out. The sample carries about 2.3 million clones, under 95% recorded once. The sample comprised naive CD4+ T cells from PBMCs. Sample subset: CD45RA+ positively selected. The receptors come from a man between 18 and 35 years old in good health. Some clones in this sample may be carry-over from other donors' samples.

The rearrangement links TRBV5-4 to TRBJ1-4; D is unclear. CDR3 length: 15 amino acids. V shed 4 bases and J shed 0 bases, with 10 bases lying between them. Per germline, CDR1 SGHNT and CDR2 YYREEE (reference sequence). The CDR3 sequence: CASSPDAATNEKLFF. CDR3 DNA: TGTGCCAGCAGCCCGGACGCTGCAACTAATGAAAAACTGTTTTTT.

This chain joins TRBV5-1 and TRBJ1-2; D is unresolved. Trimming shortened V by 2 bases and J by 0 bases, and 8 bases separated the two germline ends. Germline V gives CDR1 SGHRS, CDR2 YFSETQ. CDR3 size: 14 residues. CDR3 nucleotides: TGCGCCAGCAGCTTATCTTTAACTAACTATGGCTACACCTTC. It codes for CASSLSLTNYGYTF.

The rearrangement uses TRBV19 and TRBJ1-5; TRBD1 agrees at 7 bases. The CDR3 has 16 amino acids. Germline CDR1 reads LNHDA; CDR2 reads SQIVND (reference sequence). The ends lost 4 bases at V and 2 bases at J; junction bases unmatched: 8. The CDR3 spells CASSTPRGTGNQPQHF. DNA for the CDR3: TGTGCCAGTAGTACCCCCAGGGGGACGGGCAATCAGCCCCAGCATTTT.

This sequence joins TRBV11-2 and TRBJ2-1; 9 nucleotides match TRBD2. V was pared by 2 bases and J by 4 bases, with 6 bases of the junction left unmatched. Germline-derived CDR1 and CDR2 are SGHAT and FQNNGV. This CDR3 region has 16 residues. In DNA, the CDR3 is TGTGCCAGCAGCTTATTGGGACTAGCCGATTACAATGAGCAGTTCTTC. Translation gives CASSLLGLADYNEQFF. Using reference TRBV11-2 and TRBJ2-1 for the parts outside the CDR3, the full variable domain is EAGVAQSPRYKIIEKRQSVAFWCNPISGHATLYWYQQILGQGPKLLIQFQNNGVVDDSQLPKDRFSAERLKGVDSTLKIQPAKLEDSAVYLCASSLLGLADYNEQFFGPGTRLTVL.

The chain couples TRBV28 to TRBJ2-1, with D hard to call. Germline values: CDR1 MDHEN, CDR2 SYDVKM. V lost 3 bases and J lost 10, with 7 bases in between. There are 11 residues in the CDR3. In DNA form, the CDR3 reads TGTGCCAGCAGTTTCCTCGGGGAGCAGTTCTTC. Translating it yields CASSFLGEQFF.

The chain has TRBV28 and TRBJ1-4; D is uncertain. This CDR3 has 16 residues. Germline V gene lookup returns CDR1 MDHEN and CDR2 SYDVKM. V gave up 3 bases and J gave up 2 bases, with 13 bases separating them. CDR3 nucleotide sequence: TGTGCCAGCAGTTTCGGCCAGGCGGGGACTAATGAAAAACTGTTTTTT. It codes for CASSFGQAGTNEKLFF.

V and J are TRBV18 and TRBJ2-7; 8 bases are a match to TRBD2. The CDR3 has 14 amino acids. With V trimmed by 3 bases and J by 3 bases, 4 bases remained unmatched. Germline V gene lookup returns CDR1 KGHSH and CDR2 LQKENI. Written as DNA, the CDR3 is TGTGCCAGCTCACCGTCGGGGGGGTACTACGAGCAGTACTTC. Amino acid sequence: CASSPSGGYYEQYF.

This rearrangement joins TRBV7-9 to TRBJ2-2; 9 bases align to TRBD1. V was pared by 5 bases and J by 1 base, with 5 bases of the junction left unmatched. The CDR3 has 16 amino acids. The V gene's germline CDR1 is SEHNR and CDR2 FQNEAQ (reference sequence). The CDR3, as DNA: TGTGCCAGCAGCCTACAGGGGGCGCGGAACACCGGGGAGCTGTTTTTT. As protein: CASSLQGARNTGELFF.

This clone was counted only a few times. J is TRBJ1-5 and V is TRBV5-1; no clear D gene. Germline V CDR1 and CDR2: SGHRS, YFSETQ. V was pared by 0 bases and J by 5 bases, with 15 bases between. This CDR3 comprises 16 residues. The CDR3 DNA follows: TGCGCCAGCAGCTTGGGTCAGGCCAGCGGTGATCAGCCCCAGCATTTT. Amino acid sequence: CASSLGQASGDQPQHF.

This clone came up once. The CDR3 loop is CASSVKGNTGELFF. CDR3 in DNA: TGTGCCAGCAGCGTAAAAGGGAACACCGGGGAGCTGTTTTTT. This chain uses TRBV9 with TRBJ2-2; D gene unclear. Germline V lookup: CDR1 SGDLS, CDR2 YYNGEE. CDR3 length: 14 residues. Trimming left V 1 base short and J 1 base short, with 5 bases between. The variable domain in full, completed from reference TRBV9 and TRBJ2-2, reads DSGVTQTPKHLITATGQRVTLRCSPRSGDLSVYWYQQSLDQGLQFLIQYYNGEERAKGNILERFSAQQFPDLHSELNLSSLELGDSALYFCASSVKGNTGELFFGEGSRLTVL.

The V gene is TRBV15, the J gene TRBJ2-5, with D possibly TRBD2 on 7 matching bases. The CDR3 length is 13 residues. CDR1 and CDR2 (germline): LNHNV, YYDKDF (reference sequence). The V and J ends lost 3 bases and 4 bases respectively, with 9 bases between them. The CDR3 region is CATSRGGAETQYF. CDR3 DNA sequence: TGTGCCACCAGCAGGGGGGGGGCAGAGACCCAGTACTTC.

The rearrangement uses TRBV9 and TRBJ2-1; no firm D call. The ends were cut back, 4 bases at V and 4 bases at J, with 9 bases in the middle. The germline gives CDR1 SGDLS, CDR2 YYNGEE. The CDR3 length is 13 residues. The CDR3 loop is CASSLDPYNEQFF. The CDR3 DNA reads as TGTGCCAGCAGCCTAGACCCTTACAATGAGCAGTTCTTC.

The CDR3 sequence: CASSLVRAFEKLFF. As DNA, the CDR3 is TGTGCCAGCAGTTTAGTACGGGCCTTTGAAAAACTGTTTTTT. The rearrangement uses TRBV28 and TRBJ1-4; D gene ambiguous. CDR1 is MDHEN and CDR2 is SYDVKM in the germline V gene. Trimming took 2 bases from V and 7 from J, leaving 11 bases between them. The CDR3 has 14 amino acids.

The chain's CDR3 is CASSKGQESTEAFF. The CDR3 region has the DNA TGTGCCAGCAGCAAGGGACAGGAGAGTACTGAAGCTTTCTTT. The chain links TRBV5-4 to TRBJ1-1; 8 bases are a match to TRBD1. CDR1 and CDR2 from the germline V gene are SGHNT and YYREEE (reference sequence). The V segment lost 4 bases and the J segment 5 bases; nucleotides outside the gene matches: 7. The CDR3 contains 14 residues.

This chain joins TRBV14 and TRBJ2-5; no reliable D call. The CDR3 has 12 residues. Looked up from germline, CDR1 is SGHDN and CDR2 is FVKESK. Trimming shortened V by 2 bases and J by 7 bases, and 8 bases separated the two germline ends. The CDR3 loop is CASSQYLGTQYF. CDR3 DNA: TGTGCCAGCAGCCAATACTTGGGGACCCAGTACTTC.

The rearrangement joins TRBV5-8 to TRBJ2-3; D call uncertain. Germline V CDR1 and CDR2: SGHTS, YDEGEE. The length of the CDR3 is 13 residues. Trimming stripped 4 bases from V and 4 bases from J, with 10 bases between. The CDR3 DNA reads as TGTGCCAGCAGCCCCTTCGAGCCAGATACGCAGTATTTT. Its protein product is CASSPFEPDTQYF.

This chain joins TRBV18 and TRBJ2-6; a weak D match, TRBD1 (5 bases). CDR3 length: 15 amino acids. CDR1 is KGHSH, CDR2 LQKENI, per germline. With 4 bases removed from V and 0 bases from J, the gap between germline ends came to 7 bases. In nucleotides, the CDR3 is TGTGCCAGCTCACAGGGGTCCTCTGGGGCCAACGTCCTGACTTTC. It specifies CASSQGSSGANVLTF.

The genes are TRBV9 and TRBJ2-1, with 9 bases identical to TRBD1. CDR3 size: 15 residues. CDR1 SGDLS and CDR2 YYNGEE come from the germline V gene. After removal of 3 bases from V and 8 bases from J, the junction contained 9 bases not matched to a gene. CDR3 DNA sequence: TGTGCCAGCAGCGAGGCCGGGACAGGGTATTATGAGCAGTTCTTC. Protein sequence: CASSEAGTGYYEQFF.

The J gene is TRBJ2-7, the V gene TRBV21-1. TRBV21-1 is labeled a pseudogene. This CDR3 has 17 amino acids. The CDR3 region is CASSKVSRPLRCLEQYF. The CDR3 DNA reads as TGTGCCAGCAGCAAAGTATCGAGACCGCTAAGGTGTCTCGAGCAGTACTTC.

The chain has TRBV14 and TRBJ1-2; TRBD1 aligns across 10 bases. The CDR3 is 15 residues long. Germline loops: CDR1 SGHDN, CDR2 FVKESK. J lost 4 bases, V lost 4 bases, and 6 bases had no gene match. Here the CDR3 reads CASSLSWTGGYGYTF. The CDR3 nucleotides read TGTGCCAGCAGCCTATCTTGGACAGGGGGCTATGGCTACACCTTC.

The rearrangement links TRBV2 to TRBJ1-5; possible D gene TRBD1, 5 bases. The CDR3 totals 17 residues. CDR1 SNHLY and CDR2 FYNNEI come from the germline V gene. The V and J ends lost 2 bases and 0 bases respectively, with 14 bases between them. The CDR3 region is CASSEFVPGDSNQPQHF. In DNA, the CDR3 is TGTGCCAGCAGTGAATTCGTTCCGGGGGATAGCAATCAGCCCCAGCATTTT.